This entry features one T cell receptor beta chain sequence. As yet, its antigen is unknown. The treatment was: some 20 received Ad26.COV2.S at low or high dose, single or two shots; about five received placebo; per-sample allocation not given. Samples were taken on day 63 after the first vaccine or placebo injection. The sample belongs to a study of Ad26.COV2.S vaccination and SARS-CoV-2 variants. Study-wide results and limits: Ad26.COV2.S recipients had broader spike-specific TCRs (P = 0.0014).

Profiled with immunoSEQ multiplex PCR; TCRdb holds only in-frame clones, not every one. This table holds roughly 420,000 clones, roughly 87% found once. This receptor was taken from a person between 18 and 60 years old who received the Ad26.COV2.S COVID-19 vaccine or a placebo. The sample here was peripheral blood, taken in a trial of Ad26.COV2.S vaccine versus placebo.

In DNA, the CDR3 is TGTGCCAGCAGTTGGACTGAACAGAACACTGAAGCTTTCTTT. Protein: CASSWTEQNTEAFF. V gene TRBV2 combines with J gene TRBJ1-1, with D uncertain. Trimming removed 5 bases at V and 1 base at J, with 11 bases between. This CDR3 contains 14 residues. Germline V gives CDR1 SNHLY, CDR2 FYNNEI.